These 18 T cell receptor beta chains share one sample of origin, sequenced in a study of identical twins. TCRdb independently ran MiXCR on the 5' RACE reads; one entry per CDR3 protein. Seen here are about 490,000 distinct CDR3 sequences, 12% to 15% observed once, and the top ten hold less than 0.5%. These sequences were also reported in another study, on yellow fever vaccine responses in identical twins.

Sequences were obtained from CD4+ T cells sorted from blood. These receptors were collected from a young woman in good health.

This rearrangement joins TRBV11-2 to TRBJ1-4; D may be TRBD1 (5 bases). Germline CDR1 reads SGHAT; CDR2 reads FQNNGV. The length of the CDR3 is 13 residues. Trimming took 1 base from V and 12 from J, leaving 12 bases between them. The CDR3 coding sequence is TGTGCCAGCAGCTTAGTGGTTAGAGGGGAACTGTTTTTT. Encoded protein: CASSLVVRGELFF.

CDR3 sequence: CASSQADSSYNEQFF. The CDR3 DNA is TGCGCCAGCAGCCAAGCGGACAGCTCCTACAATGAGCAGTTCTTC. The chain links TRBV4-1 to TRBJ2-1; D may be TRBD1 (6 bases). The V end was cut by 1 base, the J end by 0 bases, with 7 bases between. Germline CDR1 and CDR2: MGHRA and YSYEKL. The CDR3 loop spans 15 amino acids.

This clonotype came up a few times. This sequence joins TRBV20-1 and TRBJ2-2, with 7 nucleotides matching TRBD1. This CDR3 region has 15 residues. From germline, CDR1 is DFQATT and CDR2 SNEGSKA (reference sequence). The V segment lost 2 bases and the J segment 4 bases; nucleotides outside the gene matches: 7. CDR3: CSARPSDRVTGELFF. The DNA for the CDR3 is TGCAGTGCTAGACCAAGTGACAGGGTCACCGGGGAGCTGTTTTTT.

This clonotype was found a few times. The J gene is TRBJ1-1, the V gene TRBV6-1; D gene unclear. Trimming took 6 bases from V and 4 from J, leaving 18 bases between them. The length of the CDR3 is 15 residues. Germline CDR1 MNHNS, CDR2 SASEGT. The CDR3 loop reads CASSLWGRMSTEAFF. The CDR3 DNA reads TGTGCCAGCAGCCTGTGGGGTCGGATGAGCACTGAAGCTTTCTTT.

This clonotype has only a few counts. The chain carries TRBV5-1 and TRBJ2-1, with 9 bases that match TRBD1. Germline assignment: CDR1 SGHRS and CDR2 YFSETQ. V shed 0 bases, J shed 3 bases, and the junction held 7 bases outside the gene matches. CDR3 length: 17 amino acids. DNA of the CDR3: TGCGCCAGCAGCTTGGGTACAGGGGGCATGGACTACAATGAGCAGTTCTTC. This gives the protein CASSLGTGGMDYNEQFF.

The rearrangement uses TRBV12-3 or TRBV12-4 and TRBJ2-5; 8 nucleotides agree with TRBD1. The V gene end was trimmed by 5 bases and the J gene end by 1 base; junction bases not matched to a gene: 12. The CDR3 covers 17 residues. This CDR3 is CASSPGQGLDTQETQYF. CDR3 in DNA: TGTGCCAGCAGTCCCGGACAGGGATTGGATACCCAAGAGACCCAGTACTTC.

The V and J genes are TRBV29-1 and TRBJ1-6; tentative D call: TRBD1 (5 bases). Trimming pared 6 bases from V and 12 bases from J, leaving 18 bases between. This CDR3 is 13 amino acids long. CDR1 SQVTM and CDR2 ANQGSEA come from the germline V gene. The CDR3 loop reads CSVLGTMSGPLHF. CDR3 bases: TGCAGCGTCCTCGGGACCATGAGCGGACCCCTCCACTTT.

The rearrangement links TRBV24-1 to TRBJ2-1; D not certain. The CDR3 spans 15 residues. Germline values: CDR1 KGHDR, CDR2 SFDVKD. Trimming took off 4 bases at V and 6 bases at J, with 15 bases between the two ends. The CDR3 sequence is CATSDSARSPNEQFF. The CDR3 DNA is TGTGCCACCAGTGACTCTGCTAGAAGTCCCAATGAGCAGTTCTTC.

This clonotype was detected only a few times. The chain uses TRBV6-5 and TRBJ2-3; a weak D match, TRBD2 (6 bases). Trimming left V 4 bases short and J 2 bases short, with 13 bases between. The CDR3 loop spans 15 amino acids. Germline V gives CDR1 MNHEY, CDR2 SVGAGI. This chain's CDR3 is CASSSPGLYTDTQYF. The CDR3 DNA reads as TGTGCCAGCAGTTCTCCGGGACTGTACACAGATACGCAGTATTTT.

The chain has TRBV6-1 and TRBJ2-5; 8 positions match TRBD1. The CDR3 extends over 14 amino acids. Per germline, CDR1 MNHNS and CDR2 SASEGT. As DNA, the CDR3 is TGTGCAACCAAGGTCAGGGGGCAGCTCTCGGCCCAGTACTTC. Protein sequence: CATKVRGQLSAQYF.

The chain uses TRBV6-1 and TRBJ2-5, with 8 bases fitting TRBD1. The CDR3 is 15 amino acids. Germline values: CDR1 MNHNS, CDR2 SASEGT. The trim removed 6 bases at V and 5 bases at J, leaving 11 bases unmatched. The DNA for the CDR3 is TGTGCCAGCAGCCTCGACAGGGGAGCAAGGGAGACCCAGTACTTC. Protein product: CASSLDRGARETQYF.

There are many counts of this clonotype. The chain carries TRBV28 and TRBJ2-6; tentative D call: TRBD2 (5 bases). V was cut by 2 bases and J by 0 bases, with 5 bases left in between. The CDR3 consists of 15 residues. Germline V gives CDR1 MDHEN, CDR2 SYDVKM. The CDR3 protein is CASSLAGSGANVLTF. CDR3 DNA: TGTGCCAGCAGTTTAGCGGGCTCTGGGGCCAACGTCCTGACTTTC.

This clonotype has ten or more counts. V is TRBV12-3 or TRBV12-4 and J is TRBJ2-1; 7 bases map to TRBD2. The V gene end was trimmed by 3 bases and the J gene end by 1 base; junction bases not matched to a gene: 3. The CDR3 is made up of 15 amino acids. DNA of the CDR3: TGTGCCAGCAGTTTTGGGGGAGGGTCCTACAATGAGCAGTTCTTC. The encoded protein is CASSFGGGSYNEQFF.

The J gene is TRBJ2-2, the V gene TRBV15; D possibly corresponds to TRBD2 (5 bases). V was trimmed by 4 bases and J by 2 bases, leaving 20 bases between them. CDR1 and CDR2 from the germline V gene are LNHNV and YYDKDF (reference sequence). The CDR3 runs 18 residues. CDR3 protein: CATSTQRAATRNTGELFF. As DNA, the CDR3 is TGTGCCACCAGCACCCAAAGGGCGGCTACTAGAAACACCGGGGAGCTGTTTTTT.

J is TRBJ1-6 and V is TRBV11-3; no firm D call. The germline V and J ends were trimmed by 2 bases and 10 bases, with 9 bases remaining between them. CDR1 is SGHNT, CDR2 YENEEA, per germline. The CDR3 is 13 residues long. The CDR3, as DNA: TGTGCCAGCAGCTTATCCGCCCCCTCACCCCTCCACTTT. It translates to CASSLSAPSPLHF.

This clonotype was recorded a few times. J is TRBJ2-1 and V is TRBV25-1; TRBD2 agrees at 8 bases. The CDR3 extends over 17 amino acids. Germline V lookup: CDR1 MGHDK, CDR2 SYGVNS. After removal of 4 bases from V and 7 bases from J, the junction contained 15 bases not matched to a gene. The CDR3 DNA is TGTGCCAGCAGTGGCCCCGGGGGGGGTCGGATACAAAATGAGCAGTTCTTC. This codes for CASSGPGGGRIQNEQFF. The variable domain in full, completed from reference TRBV25-1 and TRBJ2-1, reads EADIYQTPRYLVIGTGKKITLECSQTMGHDKMYWYQQDPGMELHLIHYSYGVNSTEKGDLSSESTVSRIRTEHFPLTLESARPSHTSQYLCASSGPGGGRIQNEQFFGPGTRLTVL.

The genes are TRBV12-3 or TRBV12-4 and TRBJ2-2, with 9 bases lining up with TRBD2. The CDR3 has 15 residues. V trimming: 6 bases; J trimming: 1 base; junction bases outside the gene matches: 3. CDR3: CASRPSGKNTGELFF. The CDR3, as DNA: TGTGCCAGCAGACCTAGCGGGAAGAACACCGGGGAGCTGTTTTTT.

The rearrangement uses TRBV6-1 and TRBJ2-5, with 10 bases lining up with TRBD1. From germline, CDR1 is MNHNS and CDR2 SASEGT. The junction had 7 bases not matched to a gene; V was cut back by 7 bases and J by 5 bases. CDR3 size: 14 residues. The CDR3 loop is CASKKPTGGETQYF. The CDR3, as DNA: TGTGCCAGCAAAAAACCGACAGGGGGCGAGACCCAGTACTTC.